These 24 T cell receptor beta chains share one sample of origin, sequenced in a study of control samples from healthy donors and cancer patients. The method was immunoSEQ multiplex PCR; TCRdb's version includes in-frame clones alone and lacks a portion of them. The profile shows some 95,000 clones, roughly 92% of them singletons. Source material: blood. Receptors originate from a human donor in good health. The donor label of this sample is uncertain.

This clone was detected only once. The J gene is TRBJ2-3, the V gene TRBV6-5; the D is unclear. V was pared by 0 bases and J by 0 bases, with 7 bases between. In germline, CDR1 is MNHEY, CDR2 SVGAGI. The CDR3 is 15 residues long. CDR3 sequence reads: CASSYSKISTDTQYF. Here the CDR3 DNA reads TGTGCCAGCAGTTACTCGAAGATCAGCACAGATACGCAGTATTTT.

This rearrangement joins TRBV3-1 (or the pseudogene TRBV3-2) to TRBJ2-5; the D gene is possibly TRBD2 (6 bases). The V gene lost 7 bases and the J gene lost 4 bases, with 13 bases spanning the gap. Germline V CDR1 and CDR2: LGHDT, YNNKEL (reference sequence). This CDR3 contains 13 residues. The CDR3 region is CASTFMGGETQYF. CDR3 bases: TGTGCCAGCACCTTCATGGGGGGAGAGACCCAGTACTTC.

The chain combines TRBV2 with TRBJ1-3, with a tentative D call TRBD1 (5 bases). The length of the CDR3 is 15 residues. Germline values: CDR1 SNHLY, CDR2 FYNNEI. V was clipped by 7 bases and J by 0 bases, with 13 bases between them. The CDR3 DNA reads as TGTGCCAGCAATTATGGGGGGAACTCTGGAAACACCATATATTTT. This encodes CASNYGGNSGNTIYF.

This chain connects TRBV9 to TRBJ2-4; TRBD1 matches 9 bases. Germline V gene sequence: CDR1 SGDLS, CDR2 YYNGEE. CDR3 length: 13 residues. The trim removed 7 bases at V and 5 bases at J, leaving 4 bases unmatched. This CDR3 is CASGRTGENIQYF. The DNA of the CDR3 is TGTGCCAGCGGCAGGACAGGGGAAAACATTCAGTACTTC.

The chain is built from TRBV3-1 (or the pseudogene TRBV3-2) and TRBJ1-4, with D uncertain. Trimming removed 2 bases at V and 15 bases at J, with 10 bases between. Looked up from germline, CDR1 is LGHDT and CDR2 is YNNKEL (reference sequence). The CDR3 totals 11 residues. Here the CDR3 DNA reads TGTGCCAGCAGCCAATCTCATTATATGTTTTTT. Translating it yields CASSQSHYMFF.

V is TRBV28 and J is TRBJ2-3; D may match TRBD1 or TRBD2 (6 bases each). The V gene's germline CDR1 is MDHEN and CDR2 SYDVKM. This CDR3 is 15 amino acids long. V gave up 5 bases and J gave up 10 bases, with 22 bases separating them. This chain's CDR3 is CASSVGNIPGAPQYF. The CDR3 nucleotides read TGTGCCAGCAGTGTCGGGAATATCCCGGGGGCCCCGCAGTATTTT.

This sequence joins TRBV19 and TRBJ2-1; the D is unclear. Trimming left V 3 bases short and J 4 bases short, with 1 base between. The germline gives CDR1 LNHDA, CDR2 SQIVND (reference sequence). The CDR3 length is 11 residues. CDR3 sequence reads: CASSMYNEQFF. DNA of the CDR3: TGTGCCAGTAGTATGTACAATGAGCAGTTCTTC.

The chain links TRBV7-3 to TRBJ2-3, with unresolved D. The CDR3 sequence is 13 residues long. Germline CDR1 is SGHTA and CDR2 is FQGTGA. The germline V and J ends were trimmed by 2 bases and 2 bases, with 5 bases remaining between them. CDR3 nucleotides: TGTGCCAGCAGCTTAGACCACACAGATACGCAGTATTTT. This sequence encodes CASSLDHTDTQYF. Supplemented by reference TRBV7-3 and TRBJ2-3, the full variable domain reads GAGVSQTPSNKVTEKGKYVELRCDPISGHTALYWYRQSLGQGPEFLIYFQGTGAADDSGLPNDRFFAVRPEGSVSTLKIQRTERGDSAVYLCASSLDHTDTQYFGPGTRLTVL.

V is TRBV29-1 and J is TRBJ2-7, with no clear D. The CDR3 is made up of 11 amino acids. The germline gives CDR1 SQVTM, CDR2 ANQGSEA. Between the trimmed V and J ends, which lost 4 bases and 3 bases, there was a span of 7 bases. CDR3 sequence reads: CSVVSLYEQYF. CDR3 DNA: TGCAGCGTTGTGTCTCTCTACGAGCAGTACTTC.

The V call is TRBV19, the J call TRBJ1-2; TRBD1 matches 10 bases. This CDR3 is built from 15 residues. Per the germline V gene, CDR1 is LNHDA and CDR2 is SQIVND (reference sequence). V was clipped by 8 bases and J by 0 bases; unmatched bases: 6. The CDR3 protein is CASGDRGVPNYGYTF. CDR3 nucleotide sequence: TGTGCCAGTGGGGACAGGGGAGTCCCTAACTATGGCTACACCTTC.

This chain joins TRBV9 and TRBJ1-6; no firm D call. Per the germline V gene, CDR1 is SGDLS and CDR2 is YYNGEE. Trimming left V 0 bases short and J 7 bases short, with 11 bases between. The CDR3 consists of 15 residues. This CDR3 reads CASSVGQSGNSPLHF. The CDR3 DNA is TGTGCCAGCAGCGTAGGGCAGAGTGGAAATTCACCCCTCCACTTT.

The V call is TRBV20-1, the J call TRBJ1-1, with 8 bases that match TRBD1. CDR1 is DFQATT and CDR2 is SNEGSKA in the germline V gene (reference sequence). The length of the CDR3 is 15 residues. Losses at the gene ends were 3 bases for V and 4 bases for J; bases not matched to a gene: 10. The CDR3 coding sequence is TGCAGTGCTAGTCCGCCTTCAGGGGGCATCACTGAAGCTTTCTTT. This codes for CSASPPSGGITEAFF.

The CDR3 loop reads CAARGSTQETQYF. The DNA for the CDR3 is TGTGCCGCCAGGGGCTCGACCCAAGAGACCCAGTACTTC. This chain joins TRBV2 and TRBJ2-5; D may be TRBD1 (6 bases). CDR3 size: 13 residues. CDR1 is SNHLY and CDR2 is FYNNEI in the germline V gene. V gave up 11 bases and J gave up 1 base, with 14 bases separating them.

As DNA, the CDR3 is TGCGCCAGCAGCCAAGGGGGACAGGGAACTCAGCCCCAGCATTTT. This encodes CASSQGGQGTQPQHF. This sequence joins TRBV4-1 and TRBJ1-5, with TRBD1 identical over 9 bases. There are 15 residues in the CDR3. Germline loops: CDR1 MGHRA, CDR2 YSYEKL. V was pared by 1 base and J by 6 bases, with 4 bases of the junction left unmatched.

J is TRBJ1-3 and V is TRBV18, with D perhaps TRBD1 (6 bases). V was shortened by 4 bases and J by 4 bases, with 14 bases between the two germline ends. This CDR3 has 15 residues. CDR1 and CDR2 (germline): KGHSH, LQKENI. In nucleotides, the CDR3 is TGTGCCAGCTCACTTGAACAGGGTGCCGGAAACACCATATATTTT. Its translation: CASSLEQGAGNTIYF.

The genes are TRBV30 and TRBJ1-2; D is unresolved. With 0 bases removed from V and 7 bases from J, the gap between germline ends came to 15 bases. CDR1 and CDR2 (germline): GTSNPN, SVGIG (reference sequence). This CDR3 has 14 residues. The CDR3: CAWSVHGSGSGYTF. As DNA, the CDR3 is TGTGCCTGGAGTGTACATGGTTCAGGCAGTGGCTACACCTTC.

As DNA, the CDR3 is TGTGCCAGCAGCGGGACAGGGAGACAAGAGACCCAGTACTTC. Its protein is CASSGTGRQETQYF. The V call is TRBV11-2, the J call TRBJ2-5; 9 nucleotides match TRBD1. The CDR3 sequence is 14 residues long. Germline assignment: CDR1 SGHAT and CDR2 FQNNGV. V shed 5 bases and J 2 bases; nucleotides not matched to a gene: 3.

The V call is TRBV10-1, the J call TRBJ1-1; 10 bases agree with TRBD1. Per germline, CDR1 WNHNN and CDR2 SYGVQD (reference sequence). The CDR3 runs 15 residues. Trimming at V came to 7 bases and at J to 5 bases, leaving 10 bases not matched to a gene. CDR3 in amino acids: CASTPGGTGDTEAFF. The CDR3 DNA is TGCGCCAGCACACCCGGAGGGACAGGGGATACTGAAGCTTTCTTT.

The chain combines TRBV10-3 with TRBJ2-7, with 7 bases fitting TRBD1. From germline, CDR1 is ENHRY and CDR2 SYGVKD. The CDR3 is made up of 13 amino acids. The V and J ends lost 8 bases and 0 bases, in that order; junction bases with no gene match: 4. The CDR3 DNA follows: TGTGCCATCGGAGACAGGGACTCCTACGAGCAGTACTTC. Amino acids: CAIGDRDSYEQYF.

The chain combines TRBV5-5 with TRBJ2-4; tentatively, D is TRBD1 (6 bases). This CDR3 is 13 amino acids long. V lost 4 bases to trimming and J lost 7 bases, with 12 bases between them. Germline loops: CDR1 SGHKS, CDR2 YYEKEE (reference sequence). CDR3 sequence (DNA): TGTGCCAGCAGCGCCTACCAGGGGAACATTCAGTACTTC. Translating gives CASSAYQGNIQYF.

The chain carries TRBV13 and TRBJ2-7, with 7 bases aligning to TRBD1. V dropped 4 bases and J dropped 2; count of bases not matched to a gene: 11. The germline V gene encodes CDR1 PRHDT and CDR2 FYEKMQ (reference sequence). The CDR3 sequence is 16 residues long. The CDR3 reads CASSSLRDSSTYEQYF. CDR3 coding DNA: TGTGCCAGCAGCTCTCTACGGGACAGCTCGACCTACGAGCAGTACTTC.

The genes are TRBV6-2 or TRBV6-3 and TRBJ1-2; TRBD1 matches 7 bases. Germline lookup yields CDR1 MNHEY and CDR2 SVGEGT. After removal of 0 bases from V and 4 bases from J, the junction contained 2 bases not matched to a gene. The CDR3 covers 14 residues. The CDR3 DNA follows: TGTGCCAGCAGTTACTCGAGGGACAGCTATGGCTACACCTTC. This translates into CASSYSRDSYGYTF.

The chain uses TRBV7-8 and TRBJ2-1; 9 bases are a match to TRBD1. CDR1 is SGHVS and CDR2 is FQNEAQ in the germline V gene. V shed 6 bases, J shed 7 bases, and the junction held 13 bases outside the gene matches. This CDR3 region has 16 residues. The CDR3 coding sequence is TGTGCCAGCAGTATCGTAAGAACAGGGGGCATAAATGAGCAGTTCTTC. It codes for CASSIVRTGGINEQFF.

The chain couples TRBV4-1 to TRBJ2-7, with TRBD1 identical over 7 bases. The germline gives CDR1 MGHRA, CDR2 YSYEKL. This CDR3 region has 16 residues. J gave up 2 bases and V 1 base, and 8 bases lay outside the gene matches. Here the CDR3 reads CASSQVETGRAYEQYF. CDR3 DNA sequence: TGCGCCAGCAGCCAAGTTGAGACAGGGAGAGCCTACGAGCAGTACTTC.